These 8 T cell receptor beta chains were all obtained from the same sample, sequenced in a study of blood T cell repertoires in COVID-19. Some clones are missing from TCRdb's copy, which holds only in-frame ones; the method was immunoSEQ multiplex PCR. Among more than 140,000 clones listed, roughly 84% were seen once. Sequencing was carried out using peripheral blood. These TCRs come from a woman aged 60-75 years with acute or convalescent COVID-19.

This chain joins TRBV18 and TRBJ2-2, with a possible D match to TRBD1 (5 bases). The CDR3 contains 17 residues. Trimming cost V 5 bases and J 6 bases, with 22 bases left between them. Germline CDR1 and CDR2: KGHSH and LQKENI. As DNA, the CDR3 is TGTGCCAGCTCATCCACCTGGGGCGGCCCTCTACCCGGGGAGCTGTTTTTT. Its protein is CASSSTWGGPLPGELFF.

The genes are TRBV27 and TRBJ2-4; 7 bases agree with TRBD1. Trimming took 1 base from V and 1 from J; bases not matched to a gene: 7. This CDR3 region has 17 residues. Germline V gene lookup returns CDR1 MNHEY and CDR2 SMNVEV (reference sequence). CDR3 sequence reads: CASSLLRTGGAKNIQYF. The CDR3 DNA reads TGTGCCAGCAGTTTATTAAGGACAGGTGGGGCCAAAAACATTCAGTACTTC.

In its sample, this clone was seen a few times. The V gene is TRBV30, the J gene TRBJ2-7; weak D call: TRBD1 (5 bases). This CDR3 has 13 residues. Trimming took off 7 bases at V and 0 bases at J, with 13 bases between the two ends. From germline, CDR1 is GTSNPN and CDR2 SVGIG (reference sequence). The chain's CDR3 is CAFFDRSSYEQYF. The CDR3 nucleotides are TGTGCCTTCTTCGACAGAAGCTCCTACGAGCAGTACTTC.

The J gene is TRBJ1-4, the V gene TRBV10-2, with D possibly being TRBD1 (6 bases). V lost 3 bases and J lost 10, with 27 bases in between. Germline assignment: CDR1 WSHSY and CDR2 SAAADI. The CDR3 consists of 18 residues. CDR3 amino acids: CASSETGGGPIRTGKLFF. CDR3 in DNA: TGCGCCAGCAGTGAAACGGGGGGCGGACCGATCCGAACGGGAAAACTGTTTTTT.

The CDR3 protein is CASSQDSYEQYF. The CDR3 coding sequence is TGTGCCAGCAGCCAGGACAGCTACGAGCAGTACTTC. The chain employs TRBV14 and TRBJ2-7; a weak D match, TRBD1 (6 bases). The CDR3 is 12 residues long. Per the germline V gene, CDR1 is SGHDN and CDR2 is FVKESK. Trimming stripped 3 bases from V and 3 bases from J, with 6 bases between.

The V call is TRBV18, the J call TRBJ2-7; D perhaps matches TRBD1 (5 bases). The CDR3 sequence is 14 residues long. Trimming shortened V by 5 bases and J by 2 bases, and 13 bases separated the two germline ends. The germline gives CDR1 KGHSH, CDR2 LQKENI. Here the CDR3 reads CASSDLGVTYEQYF. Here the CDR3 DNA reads TGTGCCAGCTCAGACTTAGGGGTTACCTACGAGCAGTACTTC.

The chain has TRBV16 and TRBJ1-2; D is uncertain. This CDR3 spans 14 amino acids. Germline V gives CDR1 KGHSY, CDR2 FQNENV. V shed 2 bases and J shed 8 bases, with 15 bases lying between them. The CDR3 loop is CASSQRETLGGYTF. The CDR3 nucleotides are TGTGCCAGCAGCCAAAGAGAAACGTTGGGCGGCTACACCTTC.

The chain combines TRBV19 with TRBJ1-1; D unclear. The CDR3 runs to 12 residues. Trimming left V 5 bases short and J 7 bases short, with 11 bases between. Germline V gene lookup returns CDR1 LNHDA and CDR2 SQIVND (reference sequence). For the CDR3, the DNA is TGTGCCAGTAGTCTCGGAGGAGTTGAAGCTTTCTTT. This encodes CASSLGGVEAFF. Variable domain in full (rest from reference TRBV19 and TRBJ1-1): DGGITQSPKYLFRKEGQNVTLSCEQNLNHDAMYWYRQDPGQGLRLIYYSQIVNDFQKGDIAEGYSVSREKKESFPLTVTSAQKNPTAFYLCASSLGGVEAFFGQGTRLTVV.